The 26 T cell receptor beta chains given below trace back to one sample, sequenced in a study of spatial heterogeneity in lung cancer. From the 5' RACE reads, TCRdb called clonotypes with MiXCR, one entry per CDR3 protein. The data contain around 24,000 distinct CDR3 sequences, roughly 7.2% of them seen just once; the ten biggest clones take up approximately 15%. Time point noted: sample taken at primary tumor resection. The source material was PBMCs, sampled at surgery. All receptors come from a male donor with early-stage non-small cell lung cancer.

This clonotype is labeled medium-sized. This rearrangement joins TRBV29-1 to TRBJ2-2; tentatively, D is TRBD1 (6 bases). The CDR3 has 15 amino acids. Deletions cut 1 base from V and 5 bases from J, with 14 bases between. Germline values: CDR1 SQVTM, CDR2 ANQGSEA. CDR3 coding DNA: TGCAGCGTTGAAGCCCCGGTCAGGGGAACCGGGGAGCTGTTTTTT. Translating gives CSVEAPVRGTGELFF.

The sample holds many counts of this clonotype. CDR3 region: CASSSRGGFGNTEAFF. The CDR3 coding sequence is TGTGCCAGCAGCAGCCGTGGGGGCTTTGGGAACACTGAAGCTTTCTTT. This chain links TRBV14 with TRBJ1-1; D is perhaps TRBD1 (6 bases). The CDR3 loop spans 16 amino acids. V lost 5 bases and J 1 base, leaving 17 bases between the germline ends. Germline V gives CDR1 SGHDN, CDR2 FVKESK. The full variable domain, rest sourced from reference TRBV14 and TRBJ1-1, is EAGVTQFPSHSVIEKGQTVTLRCDPISGHDNLYWYRRVMGKEIKFLLHFVKESKQDESGMPNNRFLAERTGGTYSTLKVQPAELEDSGVYFCASSSRGGFGNTEAFFGQGTRLTVV.

This clonotype was seen repeatedly, ten times or more. The chain's CDR3 is CSAVRVDAYEQYF. CDR3 nucleotides: TGCAGTGCCGTAAGGGTGGATGCCTACGAGCAGTACTTC. V is TRBV20-1 and J is TRBJ2-7; D is uncertain. CDR1 is DFQATT, CDR2 SNEGSKA, per germline (reference sequence). V dropped 6 bases and J dropped 2 bases, with 14 bases sitting between them. The CDR3 has 13 residues.

The table lists this clonotype with many counts. This rearrangement joins TRBV28 to TRBJ2-5, with 15 bases matching TRBD2. Germline CDR1 is MDHEN and CDR2 is SYDVKM. J was trimmed by 5 bases and V by 6 bases; bases with no gene match: 10. The CDR3 has 17 residues. The DNA of the CDR3 is TGTGCCAGCAGCCCAGAGGGGACTAGCGGGGGGTTGGAGACCCAGTACTTC. It translates to CASSPEGTSGGLETQYF.

At least ten counts were recorded for this clonotype. In nucleotides, the CDR3 is TGCAGTGCTGGGGAGACAGGGATGCTCTCTGGAAACACCATATATTTT. Translating it yields CSAGETGMLSGNTIYF. V and J are TRBV20-1 and TRBJ1-3; 7 nucleotides line up with TRBD1. CDR1 and CDR2 (germline): DFQATT, SNEGSKA (reference sequence). With 5 bases clipped from V and 0 bases from J, the junction kept 10 bases outside the gene matches. CDR3 length: 16 residues.

V gene TRBV20-1 combines with J gene TRBJ2-1; D is perhaps TRBD2 (6 bases). V lost 5 bases to trimming and J lost 9 bases, with 26 bases between them. The CDR3 loop spans 16 amino acids. Germline-derived CDR1 and CDR2 are DFQATT and SNEGSKA (reference sequence). CDR3 protein: CSAPPLGRPHPAEQFF. The CDR3, as DNA: TGCAGTGCTCCCCCCCTTGGGAGGCCACATCCTGCTGAGCAGTTCTTC.

This clonotype was seen a handful of times. The chain joins TRBV12-3 or TRBV12-4 to TRBJ1-2, with 8 bases aligning to TRBD1. With 3 bases clipped from V and 3 bases from J, the junction kept 9 bases outside the gene matches. There are 16 residues in the CDR3. CDR3 sequence (DNA): TGTGCCAGCAGTTTTCGGGGGCCGGGACAGGACTATGGCTACACCTTC. Residues: CASSFRGPGQDYGYTF.

Ten or more counts support this clonotype. The rearrangement joins TRBV19 to TRBJ2-7; D is possibly TRBD1 or TRBD2 (6 bases each). The CDR3 is 14 amino acids. Looked up from germline, CDR1 is LNHDA and CDR2 is SQIVND (reference sequence). V was clipped by 3 bases and J by 2 bases, with 11 bases between them. The CDR3 sequence: CASSIWGATYEQYV. CDR3 sequence (DNA): TGTGCCAGTAGTATCTGGGGGGCTACCTACGAGCAGTACGTC.

Ten or more counts support this clonotype. The chain is built from TRBV12-3 or TRBV12-4 and TRBJ2-4, with D maybe TRBD2 (6 bases). The CDR3 is 13 residues long. V was shortened by 6 bases and J by 5 bases, with 11 bases between the two germline ends. This chain's CDR3 is CASRPGLENIQYF. As DNA, the CDR3 is TGTGCCAGCAGACCGGGACTGGAAAACATTCAGTACTTC.

This clonotype was observed at least ten times. The J gene is TRBJ2-1, the V gene TRBV20-1; D unclear. V lost 6 bases, J lost 0 bases, and 21 bases lay in between. The CDR3 consists of 17 residues. Germline-derived CDR1 and CDR2 are DFQATT and SNEGSKA (reference sequence). The CDR3 here is CSAFPEQSVPSYNEQFF. The CDR3 DNA reads as TGCAGTGCCTTTCCGGAGCAGAGCGTCCCCTCCTACAATGAGCAGTTCTTC.

This clonotype was seen ten or more times. The chain joins TRBV15 to TRBJ2-7; the D call may be TRBD1 or TRBD2 (5 bases each). V was cut by 8 bases and J by 3 bases, with 14 bases left in between. CDR1 LNHNV and CDR2 YYDKDF come from the germline V gene (reference sequence). The CDR3 consists of 13 residues. Here the CDR3 reads CATSPRDRYEQYF. In nucleotides, the CDR3 is TGTGCCACCTCCCCCCGGGACCGCTACGAGCAGTACTTC.

The table lists this clonotype with a few counts. The genes are TRBV6-5 and TRBJ1-3; tentatively, D is TRBD1 (6 bases). This CDR3 has 15 residues. Germline values: CDR1 MNHEY, CDR2 SVGAGI. V lost 5 bases, J lost 2 bases, and 13 bases lay in between. The CDR3 here is CASSLSTGTGNTIYF. The CDR3 DNA is TGTGCCAGCAGTCTCTCGACAGGAACTGGAAACACCATATATTTT.

This clonotype was counted between two and nine times. J is TRBJ2-5 and V is TRBV6-2 or TRBV6-3; a possible D gene is TRBD2 (6 bases). The V end lost 5 bases, the J end lost 0 bases, and 13 bases lay between the germline ends. The CDR3 totals 15 residues. Germline lookup yields CDR1 MNHEY and CDR2 SVGEGT. The CDR3: CASSRGTYDQETQYF. DNA of the CDR3: TGTGCCAGCAGTCGCGGGACCTACGACCAAGAGACCCAGTACTTC.

This clonotype was detected many times. J is TRBJ1-1 and V is TRBV10-3; D ambiguous. The V end lost 2 bases, the J end lost 3 bases, and 4 bases lay between the germline ends. The CDR3 covers 12 residues. Germline CDR1 is ENHRY and CDR2 is SYGVKD. The CDR3 nucleotides read TGTGCCATCAGTGAGCCGTACACTGAAGCTTTCTTT. It is translated as CAISEPYTEAFF.

Ten or more counts support this clonotype. V usage is TRBV28 and J usage is TRBJ2-1; 8 positions agree with TRBD2. V was pared by 5 bases and J by 6 bases, with 12 bases of the junction left unmatched. The CDR3 consists of 16 residues. Germline assignment: CDR1 MDHEN and CDR2 SYDVKM. CDR3 coding DNA: TGTGCCAGCAGTCCCCGGGGGGGCTGGGGGGGCAATGAGCAGTTCTTC. Amino acids: CASSPRGGWGGNEQFF. The full variable domain, rest sourced from reference TRBV28 and TRBJ2-1, is DVKVTQSSRYLVKRTGEKVFLECVQDMDHENMFWYRQDPGLGLRLIYFSYDVKMKEKGDIPEGYSVSREKKERFSLILESASTNQTSMYLCASSPRGGWGGNEQFFGPGTRLTVL.

This clonotype was recorded many times. The chain has TRBV3-1 and TRBJ1-6; D unresolved. The V end was cut by 1 base, the J end by 7 bases, with 8 bases between. Germline V gene lookup returns CDR1 LGHDT and CDR2 YNNKEL (reference sequence). The CDR3 spans 14 residues. The CDR3 sequence is CASSQGGGNSPLHF. The CDR3 coding sequence is TGTGCCAGCAGCCAAGGAGGAGGAAATTCACCCCTCCACTTT.

This clonotype appeared many times. The chain uses TRBV2 and TRBJ1-2; D is undetermined. The CDR3 loop spans 11 amino acids. The germline V gene encodes CDR1 SNHLY and CDR2 FYNNEI. Trimming took off 1 base at V and 6 bases at J, with 3 bases between the two ends. CDR3 bases: TGTGCCAGCAGTGAAGTAGATGGCTACACCTTC. This translates into CASSEVDGYTF.

This clonotype has a handful of counts. This rearrangement joins TRBV27 to TRBJ1-1, with D perhaps matching TRBD1 (6 bases). Germline V gives CDR1 MNHEY, CDR2 SMNVEV (reference sequence). This CDR3 has 14 residues. V dropped 6 bases and J dropped 8 bases, with 19 bases sitting between them. CDR3 sequence: CASRAGQSESEAFF. In DNA, the CDR3 is TGTGCCAGCAGAGCAGGACAGAGTGAATCGGAAGCTTTCTTT.

This clonotype was counted between two and nine times. The chain has TRBV2 and TRBJ2-1, with 7 bases fitting TRBD1. V shed 7 bases, J shed 5 bases, and the junction held 8 bases outside the gene matches. CDR3 size: 14 residues. The germline V gene has CDR1 SNHLY and CDR2 FYNNEI. The DNA of the CDR3 is TGTGCCAGCAATATACAGGGGCAGAACAATGAGCAGTTCTTC. This sequence encodes CASNIQGQNNEQFF.

This chain links TRBV27 with TRBJ2-7; TRBD1 matches 9 bases. The V segment lost 5 bases and the J segment 2 bases; nucleotides outside the gene matches: 10. The CDR3 length is 16 residues. Germline lookup yields CDR1 MNHEY and CDR2 SMNVEV (reference sequence). This CDR3 is CASSLLTDRGAYEQYF. The CDR3, as DNA: TGTGCCAGCAGTCTTCTCACGGACAGGGGTGCCTACGAGCAGTACTTC.

This clonotype showed up many times. The rearrangement joins TRBV28 to TRBJ2-3; D not resolved. Germline lookup yields CDR1 MDHEN and CDR2 SYDVKM. This CDR3 is built from 14 residues. Trimming removed 5 bases at V and 2 bases at J, with 11 bases between. CDR3 residues: CASSIKGLTDTQYF. CDR3 DNA: TGTGCCAGCAGTATAAAAGGTCTCACAGATACGCAGTATTTT.

This clonotype appeared many times. One junction end disagrees with the germline gene, perhaps due to a read error. The CDR3 loop reads CASGTRSGANVLTF. Written as DNA, the CDR3 is TGTGCCAGCGGGACTCGCTCTGGCGCCAACGTCCTGACTTTC. The chain is built from TRBV2 and TRBJ2-6; TRBD2 might be the D (6 bases). The germline V gene encodes CDR1 SNHLY and CDR2 FYNNEI. The CDR3 spans 14 residues. The full variable domain, with the rest looked up from reference TRBV2 and TRBJ2-6, is EPEVTQTPSHQVTQMGQEVILRCVPISNHLYFYWYRQILGQKVEFLVSFYNNEISEKSEIFDDQFSVERPDGSNFTLKIRSTKLEDSAMYFCASGTRSGANVLTFGAGSRLTVL.

This rearrangement joins TRBV20-1 to TRBJ2-1; 7 nucleotides align to TRBD2. V shed 5 bases, J shed 12 bases, and the junction held 10 bases outside the gene matches. CDR3 size: 12 residues. CDR1 is DFQATT, CDR2 SNEGSKA, per germline (reference sequence). Here the CDR3 DNA reads TGCAGTGCTGCACCGACTAGCCTAGGGCAGTTCTTC. This gives the protein CSAAPTSLGQFF.

In this sample, this clonotype turned up many times. The CDR3 sequence is CASGLASTGPGTEAFF. CDR3 nucleotides: TGTGCTAGTGGTCTAGCTTCGACAGGGCCAGGCACTGAAGCTTTCTTT. The chain has TRBV12-5 and TRBJ1-1; 7 positions agree with TRBD1. Trimming removed 5 bases from V and 4 bases from J; junction bases left unmatched: 13. Looked up from germline, CDR1 is LGHNT and CDR2 is FRNRAP. This CDR3 region has 16 residues.

The chain employs TRBV13 and TRBJ2-1; the D gene is possibly TRBD1 (5 bases). CDR3 size: 13 residues. Trimming removed 2 bases from V and 8 bases from J, with 10 bases in between. CDR1 PRHDT and CDR2 FYEKMQ come from the germline V gene (reference sequence). CDR3 region: CASSLLGLHEQFF. In DNA form, the CDR3 reads TGTGCCAGCAGCTTATTGGGGCTGCATGAGCAGTTCTTC. Full variable domain (missing parts from reference TRBV13 and TRBJ2-1): AAGVIQSPRHLIKEKRETATLKCYPIPRHDTVYWYQQGPGQDPQFLISFYEKMQSDKGSIPDRFSAQQFSDYHSELNMSSLELGDSALYFCASSLLGLHEQFFGPGTRLTVL.

This clonotype was seen ten or more times. The gene calls are TRBV5-1 and TRBJ1-4, with D possibly being TRBD1 (5 bases). Between the trimmed V and J ends, which lost 0 bases and 6 bases, there was a span of 15 bases. There are 16 residues in the CDR3. The germline gives CDR1 SGHRS, CDR2 YFSETQ. CDR3 region: CASSLAPRDGHEKLFF. The CDR3 DNA sequence: TGCGCCAGCAGCTTGGCCCCCCGGGACGGACATGAAAAACTGTTTTTT.